Presented here are 5 T cell receptor beta chains from one specimen sequenced in a study of blood T cell repertoires in COVID-19. Sequencing used immunoSEQ multiplex PCR; TCRdb keeps in-frame clones, though not all of them. This sample yields over 90,000 clones, of which approximately 86% are seen a single time; roughly 5.6% belongs to the top ten. Sequencing input: peripheral blood. These receptors were taken from a woman between 45 and 60 years old with COVID-19, enrolled during active disease.

V usage is TRBV25-1 and J usage is TRBJ1-1; 9 bases fit TRBD1. Germline assignment: CDR1 MGHDK and CDR2 SYGVNS. The CDR3 covers 14 residues. With 5 bases clipped from V and 4 bases from J, the junction kept 5 bases outside the gene matches. The CDR3 nucleotides are TGTGCCAGCAGTCAGACAGGGGGGGGCACTGAAGCTTTCTTT. As protein: CASSQTGGGTEAFF.

V usage is TRBV6-5 and J usage is TRBJ1-6; the match to TRBD1 covers 7 bases. CDR1 and CDR2 (germline): MNHEY, SVGAGI. V was clipped by 8 bases and J by 3 bases; unmatched bases: 7. This CDR3 is 15 amino acids long. CDR3 protein: CASLRDSNYNSPLHF. DNA of the CDR3: TGTGCCAGCTTAAGGGACAGTAACTATAATTCACCCCTCCACTTT.

The chain joins TRBV5-1 to TRBJ2-7; 9 nucleotides align to TRBD1. Germline lookup yields CDR1 SGHRS and CDR2 YFSETQ. V dropped 1 base and J dropped 1; count of bases not matched to a gene: 3. The CDR3 sequence is 15 residues long. The CDR3 region has the DNA TGCGCCAGCAGCTTGACAGGGGGCTCATCCTACGAGCAGTACTTC. Encoded protein: CASSLTGGSSYEQYF.

The chain uses TRBV5-1 and TRBJ1-1, with D possibly being TRBD1 (5 bases). CDR3 length: 14 residues. Per the germline V gene, CDR1 is SGHRS and CDR2 is YFSETQ. The V gene lost 0 bases and the J gene lost 4 bases, with 10 bases spanning the gap. The CDR3 nucleotides read TGCGCCAGCAGCTTGGGTCAGGGCAGCACTGAAGCTTTCTTT. Its translation: CASSLGQGSTEAFF.

There are a few counts of this clone. V and J are TRBV6-1 and TRBJ1-2; D gene ambiguous. CDR3 length equals 13 residues. V was trimmed by 2 bases and J by 2 bases, leaving 6 bases between them. Germline V gene sequence: CDR1 MNHNS, CDR2 SASEGT. The CDR3, as DNA: TGTGCCAGCAGTGAAACACCCAACTATGGCTACACCTTC. Protein sequence: CASSETPNYGYTF.